This entry lists 27 T cell receptor beta chains sequenced from one sample in a study of cytomegalovirus exposure and HLA in healthy donors. The table came from immunoSEQ multiplex PCR; TCRdb's copy has only in-frame clones and leaves some out. The data contain about 150,000 clones, 86% of them singletons. Sequencing was performed on PBMCs. The receptors stem from a human donor in good health.

The chain carries TRBV15 and TRBJ1-1; 10 positions match TRBD1. The CDR3 loop spans 15 amino acids. Looked up from germline, CDR1 is LNHNV and CDR2 is YYDKDF (reference sequence). V trimming: 6 bases; J trimming: 5 bases; junction bases outside the gene matches: 9. This CDR3 is CATSRQGALLTEAFF. The CDR3 nucleotides are TGTGCCACCAGTCGACAGGGGGCGCTTTTAACTGAAGCTTTCTTT.

The chain links TRBV28 to TRBJ2-7; possible D gene TRBD1, 6 bases. Germline CDR1 reads MDHEN; CDR2 reads SYDVKM. Between the trimmed V and J ends, which lost 5 bases and 4 bases, there was a span of 18 bases. The CDR3 has 15 amino acids. This chain's CDR3 is CASSPESTGLYEQYF. The CDR3 bases are TGTGCCAGCAGTCCCGAATCAACAGGGTTATACGAGCAGTACTTC.

The chain employs TRBV5-4 and TRBJ2-1; 8 bases are shared with TRBD2. There are 17 residues in the CDR3. CDR1 and CDR2 (germline): SGHNT, YYREEE (reference sequence). The ends lost 0 bases at V and 3 bases at J; junction bases unmatched: 8. The CDR3 protein is CASSLGGLAGNYNEQFF. Here the CDR3 DNA reads TGTGCCAGCAGCTTGGGTGGGCTAGCGGGTAACTACAATGAGCAGTTCTTC. Full variable domain (remainder filled in from reference TRBV5-4 and TRBJ2-1): ETGVTQSPTHLIKTRGQQVTLRCSSQSGHNTVSWYQQALGQGPQFIFQYYREEENGRGNFPPRFSGLQFPNYSSELNVNALELDDSALYLCASSLGGLAGNYNEQFFGPGTRLTVL.

The table lists this clone with a count of one. This sequence joins TRBV6-5 and TRBJ1-2; D uncertain. Germline-derived CDR1 and CDR2 are MNHEY and SVGAGI. The CDR3 consists of 15 residues. V was cut by 7 bases and J by 5 bases, with 20 bases left in between. This CDR3 is CASTPWGDLGYGYTF. The CDR3 DNA follows: TGTGCCAGCACTCCCTGGGGAGATCTAGGGTATGGCTACACCTTC.

The chain links TRBV18 to TRBJ2-3; tentatively, D is TRBD1 (6 bases). V dropped 3 bases and J dropped 4 bases, with 14 bases sitting between them. The CDR3 spans 15 residues. Germline loops: CDR1 KGHSH, CDR2 LQKENI. As DNA, the CDR3 is TGTGCCAGCTCACCCCACAGGGACGCAGCAGATACGCAGTATTTT. Translated, it gives CASSPHRDAADTQYF. The full variable domain, in which reference TRBV18 and TRBJ2-3 provide the parts outside the CDR3, is NAGVMQNPRHLVRRRGQEARLRCSPMKGHSHVYWYRQLPEEGLKFMVYLQKENIIDESGMPKERFSAEFPKEGPSILRIQQVVRGDSAAYFCASSPHRDAADTQYFGPGTRLTVL.

This clone was seen just once. The chain combines TRBV5-1 with TRBJ2-5, with TRBD1 matching 7 bases. Germline V gene lookup returns CDR1 SGHRS and CDR2 YFSETQ. After removal of 0 bases from V and 3 bases from J, the junction contained 8 bases not matched to a gene. The CDR3 runs to 16 residues. The CDR3, as DNA: TGCGCCAGCAGCTTGGTCTACAGGGGAACGAAAGAGACCCAGTACTTC. It specifies CASSLVYRGTKETQYF.

On this clone: The same CDR3 also results from other DNA sequences found in this sample. The V gene is TRBV6-6, the J gene TRBJ2-7; D might be TRBD2 (6 bases). CDR1 and CDR2 (germline): MNHNY, SVGAGI (reference sequence). V was shortened by 0 bases and J by 1 base, with 7 bases between the two germline ends. The CDR3 spans 14 residues. CDR3 bases: TGTGCCAGCAGTTACTCTAGCGGTTCCTACGAGCAGTACTTC. As protein: CASSYSSGSYEQYF.

The chain uses TRBV14 and TRBJ2-1; 10 nucleotides align to TRBD2. J was trimmed by 6 bases and V by 7 bases; bases with no gene match: 6. The CDR3 covers 14 residues. CDR1 and CDR2 (germline): SGHDN, FVKESK. CDR3 sequence: CASTRTSGINEQFF. In DNA form, the CDR3 reads TGTGCCAGCACCCGAACTAGCGGGATCAATGAGCAGTTCTTC.

V is TRBV6-6 and J is TRBJ2-7; 7 bases agree with TRBD1. Per germline, CDR1 MNHNY and CDR2 SVGAGI (reference sequence). This CDR3 spans 15 amino acids. V lost 5 bases and J lost 0; bases outside the gene matches: 7. CDR3 sequence: CASSADRESSYEQYF. For the CDR3, the DNA is TGTGCCAGCAGTGCCGACAGGGAGAGCTCCTACGAGCAGTACTTC.

The chain couples TRBV6-5 to TRBJ1-1; D ambiguous. V dropped 5 bases and J dropped 7 bases, with 14 bases sitting between them. The CDR3 runs 13 residues. From germline, CDR1 is MNHEY and CDR2 SVGAGI. The CDR3 sequence is CASSEAAYGEAFF. The CDR3 coding sequence is TGTGCCAGCAGTGAAGCGGCGTACGGTGAAGCTTTCTTT.

The chain links TRBV6-5 to TRBJ1-2; 7 bases are a match to TRBD1. J lost 6 bases, V lost 2 bases, and 3 bases had no gene match. CDR1 is MNHEY, CDR2 SVGAGI, per germline. The CDR3 consists of 13 residues. This CDR3 is CASSYDRADGYTF. For the CDR3, the DNA is TGTGCCAGCAGTTACGACAGGGCTGATGGCTACACCTTC.

The chain employs TRBV5-1 and TRBJ2-3, with 8 bases that match TRBD2. The CDR3 totals 14 residues. The germline V gene has CDR1 SGHRS and CDR2 YFSETQ. V gave up 7 bases and J gave up 0 bases; unmatched junction bases: 4. CDR3 coding DNA: TGCGCCAGCCGGGAGGGGCCTAGCACAGATACGCAGTATTTT. The encoded protein is CASREGPSTDTQYF. The full variable domain, completed using reference TRBV5-1 and TRBJ2-3, is KAGVTQTPRYLIKTRGQQVTLSCSPISGHRSVSWYQQTPGQGLQFLFEYFSETQRNKGNFPGRFSGRQFSNSRSEMNVSTLELGDSALYLCASREGPSTDTQYFGPGTRLTVL.

This rearrangement joins TRBV11-3 to TRBJ2-1, with D perhaps matching TRBD2 (5 bases). The CDR3 runs 19 residues. From germline, CDR1 is SGHNT and CDR2 YENEEA. Trimming took off 0 bases at V and 9 bases at J, with 27 bases between the two ends. CDR3 bases: TGTGCCAGCAGCTTAGATGGGTGGTTGAGAACTAGTGGGTTGCCTGAGCAGTTCTTC. It encodes CASSLDGWLRTSGLPEQFF.

V gene TRBV28 combines with J gene TRBJ1-2; 7 bases map to TRBD1. Germline assignment: CDR1 MDHEN and CDR2 SYDVKM. V was pared by 6 bases and J by 5 bases, with 6 bases of the junction left unmatched. The CDR3 consists of 13 residues. The CDR3 loop reads CASRTTGEYGYTF. As DNA, the CDR3 is TGTGCCAGCAGAACCACAGGGGAGTATGGCTACACCTTC.

The gene calls are TRBV15 and TRBJ2-7; possible D gene TRBD1, 6 bases. V dropped 2 bases and J dropped 4 bases, with 21 bases sitting between them. This CDR3 is 17 amino acids long. Germline V lookup: CDR1 LNHNV, CDR2 YYDKDF (reference sequence). The CDR3 loop reads CATSRTKTQGLGYEQYF. The CDR3, as DNA: TGTGCCACCAGCAGAACTAAAACGCAGGGGTTGGGGTACGAGCAGTACTTC.

This chain joins TRBV7-3 and TRBJ1-1; maybe TRBD1 (5 bases). Trimming removed 5 bases from V and 6 bases from J, with 16 bases in between. The CDR3 loop spans 14 amino acids. The germline CDR1 and CDR2 sequences are SGHTA and FQGTGA. Written as DNA, the CDR3 is TGTGCCAGCAGCCCCTGGGGCCTTGTCTCTGAAGCTTTCTTT. Protein: CASSPWGLVSEAFF.

The V and J genes are TRBV7-2 and TRBJ2-7; the D gene is possibly TRBD1 (6 bases). CDR3 length: 15 residues. Between the trimmed V and J ends, which lost 1 base and 3 bases, there was a span of 13 bases. CDR1 is SGHTA, CDR2 FQGNSA, per germline. CDR3 region: CASSLEPTGFYEQYF. The CDR3 bases are TGTGCCAGCAGCTTAGAGCCAACAGGGTTCTACGAGCAGTACTTC.

This rearrangement joins TRBV28 to TRBJ2-4; TRBD2 agrees at 11 bases. CDR1 and CDR2 from the germline V gene are MDHEN and SYDVKM. V lost 5 bases, J lost 0 bases, and 15 bases stayed unmatched. The CDR3 has 20 amino acids. The DNA of the CDR3 is TGTGCCAGCAGTATAAACGCCGGGACTAGCGGCGAACTAGCCAAAAACATTCAGTACTTC. Residues: CASSINAGTSGELAKNIQYF. The complete variable domain, with remaining parts taken from reference TRBV28 and TRBJ2-4, reads DVKVTQSSRYLVKRTGEKVFLECVQDMDHENMFWYRQDPGLGLRLIYFSYDVKMKEKGDIPEGYSVSREKKERFSLILESASTNQTSMYLCASSINAGTSGELAKNIQYFGAGTRLSVL.

The gene calls are TRBV9 and TRBJ2-7; maybe TRBD2 (6 bases). This CDR3 comprises 15 residues. Trimming shortened V by 2 bases and J by 4 bases, and 16 bases separated the two germline ends. Germline CDR1 SGDLS, CDR2 YYNGEE. The CDR3 DNA follows: TGTGCCAGCAGCGTTGCCCCTAGCGCTCAGTACGAGCAGTACTTC. This sequence encodes CASSVAPSAQYEQYF.

V and J are TRBV6-6 and TRBJ1-3; TRBD1 matches at 8 bases. This CDR3 region has 15 residues. V dropped 6 bases and J dropped 0; count of bases not matched to a gene: 4. CDR1 is MNHNY, CDR2 SVGAGI, per germline (reference sequence). CDR3 in amino acids: CASRTGGYSGNTIYF. The DNA for the CDR3 is TGTGCCAGCAGAACAGGGGGATACTCTGGAAACACCATATATTTT.

V and J are TRBV4-1 and TRBJ2-3, with 11 bases fitting TRBD2. V dropped 1 base and J dropped 7; count of bases not matched to a gene: 16. Germline values: CDR1 MGHRA, CDR2 YSYEKL. The CDR3 has 19 amino acids. For the CDR3, the DNA is TGCGCCAGCAGCCAAGGCCCCTACAAGACTAGCGGGGTTTTAAATACGCAGTATTTT. It translates to CASSQGPYKTSGVLNTQYF.

A remark on this clone: This sample includes further DNA sequences coding for the same CDR3. V usage is TRBV11-2 and J usage is TRBJ1-2, with D tentatively TRBD1 (5 bases). This CDR3 is 13 amino acids long. V lost 1 base and J lost 7, with 10 bases in between. The V gene's germline CDR1 is SGHAT and CDR2 FQNNGV. This CDR3 is CASSLGQGGGYTF. The CDR3, as DNA: TGTGCCAGCAGCTTAGGGCAGGGAGGTGGCTACACCTTC.

This clone was counted once. The chain employs TRBV25-1 and TRBJ1-1; 9 bases line up with TRBD1. Germline trimming cut 4 bases from V and 7 bases from J; bases unmatched to any gene: 10. The CDR3 runs 15 residues. From germline, CDR1 is MGHDK and CDR2 SYGVNS. The CDR3 loop reads CASSANTGGSGEAFF. CDR3 DNA sequence: TGTGCCAGCAGTGCGAACACAGGGGGCTCGGGTGAAGCTTTCTTT.

This sequence joins TRBV19 and TRBJ2-7, with D maybe TRBD1 (5 bases). The CDR3 loop spans 12 amino acids. The V gene's germline CDR1 is LNHDA and CDR2 SQIVND (reference sequence). Trimming cost V 5 bases and J 5 bases, with 10 bases left between them. In DNA form, the CDR3 reads TGTGCCAGTAGTCCCCCAGGGAACGAGCAGTACTTC. Its translation: CASSPPGNEQYF.

The rearrangement joins TRBV27 to TRBJ2-7; perhaps TRBD1 as D (6 bases). The length of the CDR3 is 14 residues. Germline CDR1 and CDR2: MNHEY and SMNVEV (reference sequence). Deletions cut 5 bases from V and 1 base from J, with 12 bases between. The CDR3, as DNA: TGTGCCAGCAGTACTAAGGGGGTATCCTACGAGCAGTACTTC. Its protein is CASSTKGVSYEQYF.

J is TRBJ1-5 and V is TRBV19; no clear D gene. V was clipped by 7 bases and J by 0 bases, with 10 bases between them. Germline assignment: CDR1 LNHDA and CDR2 SQIVND (reference sequence). The CDR3 is made up of 14 amino acids. The CDR3 DNA is TGTGCCAGTATGCAAGACTATAGCAATCAGCCCCAGCATTTT. The encoded protein is CASMQDYSNQPQHF. Combining the CDR3 with reference TRBV19 and TRBJ1-5 gives the whole variable domain DGGITQSPKYLFRKEGQNVTLSCEQNLNHDAMYWYRQDPGQGLRLIYYSQIVNDFQKGDIAEGYSVSREKKESFPLTVTSAQKNPTAFYLCASMQDYSNQPQHFGDGTRLSIL.

This clone has just one count. This chain uses TRBV7-6 with TRBJ2-7; a weak D match, TRBD2 (5 bases). V gave up 5 bases and J gave up 2 bases, with 19 bases separating them. CDR1 is SGHVS, CDR2 FNYEAQ, per germline. This CDR3 spans 16 amino acids. The chain's CDR3 is CASSPEGNLRTYEQYF. CDR3 in DNA: TGTGCCAGCAGCCCAGAGGGCAACCTCCGGACCTACGAGCAGTACTTC.